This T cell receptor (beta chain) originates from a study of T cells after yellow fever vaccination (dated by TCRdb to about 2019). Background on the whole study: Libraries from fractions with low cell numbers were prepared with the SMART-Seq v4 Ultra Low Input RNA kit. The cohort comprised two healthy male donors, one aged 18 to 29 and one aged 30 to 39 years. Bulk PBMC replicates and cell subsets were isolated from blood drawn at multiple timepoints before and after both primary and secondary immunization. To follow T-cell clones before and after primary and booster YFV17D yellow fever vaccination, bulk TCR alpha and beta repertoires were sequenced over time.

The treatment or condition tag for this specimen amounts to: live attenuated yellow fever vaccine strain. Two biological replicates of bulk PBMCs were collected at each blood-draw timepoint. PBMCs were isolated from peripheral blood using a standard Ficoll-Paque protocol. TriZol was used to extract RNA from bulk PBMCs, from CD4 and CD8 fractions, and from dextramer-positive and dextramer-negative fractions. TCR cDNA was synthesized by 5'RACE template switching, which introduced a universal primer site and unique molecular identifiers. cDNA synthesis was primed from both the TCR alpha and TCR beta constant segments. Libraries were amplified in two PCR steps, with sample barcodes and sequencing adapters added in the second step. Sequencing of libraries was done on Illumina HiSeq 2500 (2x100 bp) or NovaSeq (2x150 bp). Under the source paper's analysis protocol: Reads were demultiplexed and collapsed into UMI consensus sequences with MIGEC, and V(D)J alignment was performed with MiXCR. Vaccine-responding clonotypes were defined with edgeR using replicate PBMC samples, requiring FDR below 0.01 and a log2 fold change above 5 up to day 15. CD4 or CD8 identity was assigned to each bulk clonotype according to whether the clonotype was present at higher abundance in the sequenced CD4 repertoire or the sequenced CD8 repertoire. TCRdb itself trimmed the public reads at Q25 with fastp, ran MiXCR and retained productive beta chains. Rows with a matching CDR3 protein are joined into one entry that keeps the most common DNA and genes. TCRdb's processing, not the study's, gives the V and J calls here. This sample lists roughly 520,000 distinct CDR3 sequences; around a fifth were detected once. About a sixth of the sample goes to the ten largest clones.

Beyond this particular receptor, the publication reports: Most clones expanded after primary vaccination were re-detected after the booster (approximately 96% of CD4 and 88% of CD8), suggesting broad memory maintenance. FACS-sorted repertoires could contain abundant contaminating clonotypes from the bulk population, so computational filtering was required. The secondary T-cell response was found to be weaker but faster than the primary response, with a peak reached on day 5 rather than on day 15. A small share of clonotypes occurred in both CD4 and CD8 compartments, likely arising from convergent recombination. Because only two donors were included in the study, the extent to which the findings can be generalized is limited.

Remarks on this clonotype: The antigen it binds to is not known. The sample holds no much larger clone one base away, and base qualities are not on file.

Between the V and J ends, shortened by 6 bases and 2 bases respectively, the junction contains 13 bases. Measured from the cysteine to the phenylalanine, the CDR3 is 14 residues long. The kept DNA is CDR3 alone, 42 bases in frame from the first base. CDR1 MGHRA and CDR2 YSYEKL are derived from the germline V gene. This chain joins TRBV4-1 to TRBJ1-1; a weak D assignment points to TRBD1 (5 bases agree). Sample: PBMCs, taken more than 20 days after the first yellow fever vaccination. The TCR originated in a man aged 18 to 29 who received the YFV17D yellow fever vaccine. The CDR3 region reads CASSKVGANTEAFF. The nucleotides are TGCGCCAGCAGTAAAGTAGGGGCCAACACTGAAGCTTTCTTT.